The 3 T cell receptor beta chains listed next were all sequenced from one sample in a study of cytomegalovirus exposure and HLA in healthy donors. The PCR contained 60 Vbeta and 13 Jbeta primers. Sequenced by immunoSEQ multiplex PCR; TCRdb stores in-frame clones only, minus some. The sample yields 150,000 to 200,000 clones, approximately 82% seen once. The sample comprised PBMCs. The receptors stem from a male donor in good health and CMV-seropositive.

V gene TRBV5-4 combines with J gene TRBJ2-5; 7 nucleotides line up with TRBD1. This CDR3 comprises 15 residues. Germline loops: CDR1 SGHNT, CDR2 YYREEE (reference sequence). Trimming cost V 3 bases and J 1 base; bases outside gene matches: 6. The CDR3 here is CASSSPAGGQETQYF. The CDR3 DNA sequence: TGTGCCAGCAGCTCCCCCGCAGGGGGCCAAGAGACCCAGTACTTC.

The chain uses TRBV30 and TRBJ2-1; D possibly corresponds to TRBD1 (5 bases). Germline CDR1 and CDR2: GTSNPN and SVGIG (reference sequence). V was pared by 3 bases and J by 9 bases, with 15 bases between. This CDR3 is built from 13 residues. CDR3 bases: TGTGCCTGGAGAGGGGCCATCGTAGGTGAGCAGTTCTTC. Its protein product is CAWRGAIVGEQFF.

The chain recombines TRBV14 with TRBJ2-6, with D maybe TRBD2 (6 bases). Per the germline V gene, CDR1 is SGHDN and CDR2 is FVKESK. V lost 3 bases and J 0 bases, leaving 15 bases between the germline ends. The CDR3 totals 18 residues. CDR3 nucleotide sequence: TGTGCCAGCAGCCACAGACTTCGGGGGAACTCTGGGGCCAACGTCCTGACTTTC. It specifies CASSHRLRGNSGANVLTF.